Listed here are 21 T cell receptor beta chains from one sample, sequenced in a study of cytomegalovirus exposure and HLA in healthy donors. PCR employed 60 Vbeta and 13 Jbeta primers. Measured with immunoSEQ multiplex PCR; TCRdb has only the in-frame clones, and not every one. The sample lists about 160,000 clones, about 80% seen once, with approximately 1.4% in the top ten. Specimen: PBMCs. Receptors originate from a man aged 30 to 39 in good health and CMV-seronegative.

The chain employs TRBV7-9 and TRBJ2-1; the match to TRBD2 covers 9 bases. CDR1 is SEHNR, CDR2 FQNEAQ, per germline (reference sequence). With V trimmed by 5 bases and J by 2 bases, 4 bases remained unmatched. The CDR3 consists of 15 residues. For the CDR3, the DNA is TGTGCCAGCAGCCTTAGCGGGGGTCCCTACAATGAGCAGTTCTTC. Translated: CASSLSGGPYNEQFF.

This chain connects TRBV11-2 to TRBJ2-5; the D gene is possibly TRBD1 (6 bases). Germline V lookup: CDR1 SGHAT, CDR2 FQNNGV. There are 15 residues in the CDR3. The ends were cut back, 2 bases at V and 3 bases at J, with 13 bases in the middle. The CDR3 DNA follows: TGTGCCAGCAGCTTATTCGGACAGTTCAAAGAGACCCAGTACTTC. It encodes CASSLFGQFKETQYF.

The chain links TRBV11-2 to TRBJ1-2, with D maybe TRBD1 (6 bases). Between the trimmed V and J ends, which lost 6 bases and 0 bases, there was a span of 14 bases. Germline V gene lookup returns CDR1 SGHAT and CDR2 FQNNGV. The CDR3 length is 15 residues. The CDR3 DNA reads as TGTGCCAGCAGACCACAGGGAGTAGCTAACTATGGCTACACCTTC. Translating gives CASRPQGVANYGYTF.

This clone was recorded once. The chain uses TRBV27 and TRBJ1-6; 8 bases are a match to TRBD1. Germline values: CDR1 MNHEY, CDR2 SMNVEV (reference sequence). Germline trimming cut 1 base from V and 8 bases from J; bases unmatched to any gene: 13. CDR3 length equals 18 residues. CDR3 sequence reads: CASSLWNRAGGWDSPLHF. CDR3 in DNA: TGTGCCAGCAGTTTATGGAATAGGGCAGGGGGCTGGGATTCACCCCTCCACTTT.

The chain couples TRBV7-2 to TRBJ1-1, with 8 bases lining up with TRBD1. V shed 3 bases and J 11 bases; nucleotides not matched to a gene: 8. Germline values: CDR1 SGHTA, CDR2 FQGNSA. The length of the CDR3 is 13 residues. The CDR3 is CASSFLTGAGAFF. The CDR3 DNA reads TGTGCCAGCAGCTTCTTGACAGGGGCTGGGGCTTTCTTT.

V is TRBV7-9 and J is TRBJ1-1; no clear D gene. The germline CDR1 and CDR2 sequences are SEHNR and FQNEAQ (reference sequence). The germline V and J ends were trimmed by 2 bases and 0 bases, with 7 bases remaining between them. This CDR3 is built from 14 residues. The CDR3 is CASSLITMNTEAFF. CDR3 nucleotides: TGTGCCAGCAGCTTAATTACTATGAACACTGAAGCTTTCTTT.

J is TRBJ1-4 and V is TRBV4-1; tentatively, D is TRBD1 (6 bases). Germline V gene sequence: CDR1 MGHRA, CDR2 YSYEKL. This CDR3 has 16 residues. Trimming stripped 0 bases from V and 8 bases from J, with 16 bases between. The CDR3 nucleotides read TGCGCCAGCAGCCAAGATGAAAGGGGGGGTGGGGAAAAACTGTTTTTT. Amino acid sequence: CASSQDERGGGEKLFF.

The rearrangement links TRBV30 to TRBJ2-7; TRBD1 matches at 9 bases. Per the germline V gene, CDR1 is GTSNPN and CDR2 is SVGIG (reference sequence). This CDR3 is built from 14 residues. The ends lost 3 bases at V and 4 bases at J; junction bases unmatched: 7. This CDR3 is CAWSAGQGWYEQYF. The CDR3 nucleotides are TGTGCCTGGAGCGCGGGACAGGGTTGGTACGAGCAGTACTTC.

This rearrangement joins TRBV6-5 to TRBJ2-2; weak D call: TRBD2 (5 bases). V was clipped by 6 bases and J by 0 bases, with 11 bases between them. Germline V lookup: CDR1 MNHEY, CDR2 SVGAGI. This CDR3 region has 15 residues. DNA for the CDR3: TGTGCCAGCAGGAGGGCCCAAGCGAACACCGGGGAGCTGTTTTTT. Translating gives CASRRAQANTGELFF.

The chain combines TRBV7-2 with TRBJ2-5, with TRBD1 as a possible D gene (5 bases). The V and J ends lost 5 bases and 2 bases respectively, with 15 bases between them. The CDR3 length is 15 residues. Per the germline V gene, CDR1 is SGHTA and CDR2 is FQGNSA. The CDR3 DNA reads TGTGCCAGCAGCACGCAGGGTTCGAGTCAAGAGACCCAGTACTTC. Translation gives CASSTQGSSQETQYF.

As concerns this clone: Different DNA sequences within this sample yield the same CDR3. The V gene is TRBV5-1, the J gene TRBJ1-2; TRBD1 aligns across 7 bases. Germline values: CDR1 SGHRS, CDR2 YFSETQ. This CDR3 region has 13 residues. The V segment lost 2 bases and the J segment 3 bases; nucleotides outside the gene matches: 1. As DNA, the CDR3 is TGCGCCAGCAGCTTAGGGGGCGACTATGGCTACACCTTC. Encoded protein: CASSLGGDYGYTF. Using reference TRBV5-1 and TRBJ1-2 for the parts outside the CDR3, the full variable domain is KAGVTQTPRYLIKTRGQQVTLSCSPISGHRSVSWYQQTPGQGLQFLFEYFSETQRNKGNFPGRFSGRQFSNSRSEMNVSTLELGDSALYLCASSLGGDYGYTFGSGTRLTVV.

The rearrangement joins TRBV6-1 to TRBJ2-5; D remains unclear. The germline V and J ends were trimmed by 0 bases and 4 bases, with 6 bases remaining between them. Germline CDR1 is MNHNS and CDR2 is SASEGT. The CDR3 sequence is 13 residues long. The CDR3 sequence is CASSEAGLETQYF. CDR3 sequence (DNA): TGTGCCAGCAGTGAAGCTGGGCTAGAGACCCAGTACTTC.

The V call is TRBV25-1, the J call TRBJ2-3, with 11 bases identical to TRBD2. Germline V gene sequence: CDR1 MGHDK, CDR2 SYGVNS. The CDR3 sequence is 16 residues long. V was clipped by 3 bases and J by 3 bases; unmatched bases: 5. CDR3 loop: CASSDARLAGTDTQYF. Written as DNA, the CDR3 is TGTGCCAGCAGTGACGCAAGACTAGCGGGAACAGATACGCAGTATTTT.

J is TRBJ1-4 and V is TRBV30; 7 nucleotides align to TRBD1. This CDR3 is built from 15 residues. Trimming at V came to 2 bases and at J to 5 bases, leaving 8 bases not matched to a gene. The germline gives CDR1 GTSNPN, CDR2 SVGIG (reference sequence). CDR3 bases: TGTGCCTGGAGTTCGGACGCAGGGGGAAATGAAAAACTGTTTTTT. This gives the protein CAWSSDAGGNEKLFF.

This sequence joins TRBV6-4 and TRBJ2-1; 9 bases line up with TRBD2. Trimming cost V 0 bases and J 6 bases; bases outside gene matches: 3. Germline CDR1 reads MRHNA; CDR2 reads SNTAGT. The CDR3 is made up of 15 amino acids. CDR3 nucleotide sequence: TGTGCCAGCAGTGACTCAGCGGGGGGCCCCAATGAGCAGTTCTTC. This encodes CASSDSAGGPNEQFF.

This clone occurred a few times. CDR3 DNA sequence: TGTGCCTGGAGGACCCATTCAGGGTTAGCTAACTATGGCTACACCTTC. It translates to CAWRTHSGLANYGYTF. This chain uses TRBV30 with TRBJ1-2, with D perhaps TRBD1 (5 bases). Germline CDR1 and CDR2: GTSNPN and SVGIG (reference sequence). This CDR3 region has 16 residues. V lost 3 bases and J 0 bases, leaving 17 bases between the germline ends.

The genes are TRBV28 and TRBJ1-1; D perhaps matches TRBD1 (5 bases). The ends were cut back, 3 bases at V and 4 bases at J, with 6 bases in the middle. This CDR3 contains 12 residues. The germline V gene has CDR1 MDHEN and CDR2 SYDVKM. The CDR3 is CASSLGRTEAFF. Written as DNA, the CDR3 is TGTGCCAGCAGTTTGGGGCGCACTGAAGCTTTCTTT. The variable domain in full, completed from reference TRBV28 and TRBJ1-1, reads DVKVTQSSRYLVKRTGEKVFLECVQDMDHENMFWYRQDPGLGLRLIYFSYDVKMKEKGDIPEGYSVSREKKERFSLILESASTNQTSMYLCASSLGRTEAFFGQGTRLTVV.

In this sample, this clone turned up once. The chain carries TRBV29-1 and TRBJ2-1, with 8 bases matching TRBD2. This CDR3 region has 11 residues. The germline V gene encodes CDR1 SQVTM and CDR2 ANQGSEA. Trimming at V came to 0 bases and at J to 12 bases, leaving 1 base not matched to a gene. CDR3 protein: CSVEEGLGQFF. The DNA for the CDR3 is TGCAGCGTTGAAGAGGGACTAGGGCAGTTCTTC.

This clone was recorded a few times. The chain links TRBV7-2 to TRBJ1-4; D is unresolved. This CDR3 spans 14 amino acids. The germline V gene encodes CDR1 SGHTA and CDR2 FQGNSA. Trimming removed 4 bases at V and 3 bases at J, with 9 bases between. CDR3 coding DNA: TGTGCCAGCAGCTATTCTATGGCTAATGAAAAACTGTTTTTT. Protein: CASSYSMANEKLFF.

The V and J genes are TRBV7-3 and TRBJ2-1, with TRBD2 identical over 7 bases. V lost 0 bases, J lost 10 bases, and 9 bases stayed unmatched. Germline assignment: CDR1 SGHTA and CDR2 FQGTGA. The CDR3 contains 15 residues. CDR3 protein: CASSLTGSGVGEQFF. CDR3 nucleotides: TGTGCCAGCAGCTTAACCGGGAGCGGGGTCGGGGAGCAGTTCTTC.

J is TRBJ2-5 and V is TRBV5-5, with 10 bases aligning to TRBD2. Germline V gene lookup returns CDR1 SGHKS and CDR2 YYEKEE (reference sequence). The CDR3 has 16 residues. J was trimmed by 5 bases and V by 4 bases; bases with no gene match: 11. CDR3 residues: CASSALLAGEGETQYF. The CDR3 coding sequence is TGTGCCAGCAGCGCCCTCCTAGCGGGAGAGGGCGAGACCCAGTACTTC. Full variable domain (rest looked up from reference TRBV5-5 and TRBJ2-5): DAGVTQSPTHLIKTRGQQVTLRCSPISGHKSVSWYQQVLGQGPQFIFQYYEKEERGRGNFPDRFSARQFPNYSSELNVNALLLGDSALYLCASSALLAGEGETQYFGPGTRLLVL.